This TCR beta chain was profiled in a study of PD-1 blockade in mismatch repair-deficient tumors (TCRdb year 2017). A note on the overall study: Between September 2013 and September 2016, the trial enrolled fewer than 95 consecutive patients with about twelve mismatch repair-deficient cancer types, every one of whom had been previously treated and was progressing. Tumor-associated T cell clones in the peripheral blood of patients responding to PD-1 blockade were tracked using deep sequencing of TCR CDR3 regions.

CDR3 length: 16 amino acids, cysteine to phenylalanine. The only DNA kept is the CDR3, 48 bases in frame from the first base. The germline V gene yields KGHSH for CDR1 and LQKENI for CDR2. V ends up 2 bases short and J 4 bases short, with an unmatched junction base count of 8. For each enrolled patient, mismatch repair deficiency was established using either polymerase chain reaction or immunohistochemistry. A few patients who responded to pembrolizumab therapy underwent TCR sequencing. The phase II trial prospectively tested pembrolizumab PD-1 blockade in advanced mismatch repair-deficient cancers regardless of tissue of origin. Serial peripheral blood T cell samples were collected before and at multiple times after starting PD-1 blockade. Blood sampling times were reported as weeks after the first pembrolizumab dose. Overall results and qualifications from the work: After pembrolizumab, tumor-resident clones, which were often undetectable in blood before treatment, expanded rapidly and then contracted, generally ahead of radiologic responses.

Details on this clone: This clone's antigen is unknown. Base-call qualities are not available, and no considerably larger clone is one nucleotide away.

The library was prepared using the immunoSEQ multiplex PCR assay. The table comes from immuneACCESS by way of TCRdb, which keeps in-frame sequences with V and J called. Part of the clones is missing from these tables; in studies checked, under half for an unresolved V gene and the rest for unknown reasons. The sample profile shows 30,000 to 40,000 clones; approximately 85% of them were found once. The ten largest clonotypes hold 3.5% to 4% of the sample. The receptor chain draws on TRBV18 and TRBJ2-5; TRBD1 fits 9 bases in the junction. The TCR originated in an adult with mismatch repair-deficient cancer. This specimen consisted of peripheral blood, obtained approximately 78 weeks after starting pembrolizumab. The sequence in DNA is TGTGCCAGCTCACCAGTCACACAGGGGGCCGCAGAGACCCAGTACTTC. This is translated as CASSPVTQGAAETQYF.